Reported below is one T cell receptor (beta chain). Its antigen is unknown. The observed sequence ends 3 residues before the CDR3 terminus, with the missing tail filled in from the germline J gene. Here immunoSEQ multiplex PCR was the method, and the copy in TCRdb shows in-frame clones only, minus some. This listing includes under 45,000 clones. This entry is derived from a study of T cells in women clearing cervical HPV infection. Across the whole study: For cases, blood was sampled a median around 150 days after lesion detection, interquartile range about 90 to 230 days.

Study findings and constraints: It is unknown whether associations predate infection; no effector/memory or HPV-specific sorting. CIN3+ cases had significantly higher TCR repertoire richness than controls, but evenness did not differ.

CDR3 size: 15 residues. CDR1 is SEHNR and CDR2 is FQNEAQ in the germline V gene (reference sequence). The J segment lost 0 bases and the V segment lost 1 base, leaving 1 base of the junction unmatched. Specimen: blood buffy coat. The receptor's source is a woman aged 18 to 75 with a cervical HPV16 infection that either progressed to CIN3+ or cleared (not recorded which). The chain recombines TRBV7-9 with TRBJ2-3, with 7 bases identical to TRBD2. CDR3: CASSLEAGSTDTQYF. CDR3 bases read: TGTGCCAGCAGCTTAGAAGCGGGAAGCACAGATACG.